This T cell receptor (beta chain) was profiled in a study of blood T cell repertoires in COVID-19. Original analysis: Cell counts per sample came from amplifying reference gene primers. The assay was immunoSEQ multiplex PCR, and TCRdb's table has in-frame clones only and misses some. That table gives V, J and clone size, and the DNA gave D and trimming. The sample comprises about 360,000 clones, 86% of which are singletons, and about 7% rests with the top ten. V lost 5 bases, J lost 5 bases, and 6 bases lay in between. The CDR3 is 11 amino acids. Germline CDR1 SGHTA, CDR2 FQGTGA. Sequencing was performed on peripheral blood. The chain recombines TRBV7-3 with TRBJ1-1; D gene unclear. The sequence derives from an older woman with COVID-19, enrolled during active disease. For the CDR3, the DNA is TGTGCCAGCAGCCCAGGAACTGAAGCTTTCTTT. Encoded protein: CASSPGTEAFF.